The 14 T cell receptor beta chains in this list originate from one sample, sequenced in a study of monozygotic twins with inflammatory bowel disease. TCRdb re-called the 5' RACE reads and catalogs CDR3 proteins one per entry, DNA excluded. The repertoire table contains 85,000 to 110,000 distinct CDR3 sequences. Sequencing input: blood. The receptors here all came from a human donor with ulcerative colitis or Crohn's disease, or a healthy co-twin of an affected twin (not recorded which).

The chain joins TRBV29-1 to TRBJ2-2; as DNA is missing, the TRBD2 call by TCRdb cannot be tested. The CDR3 loop spans 14 amino acids. Germline CDR1 is SQVTM and CDR2 is ANQGSEA. CDR3 loop: CSVPQGPGTGELFF.

The V call is TRBV20-1, the J call TRBJ1-5; TCRdb's D gene call, TRBD1, goes unchecked for lack of DNA. CDR3 length: 14 residues. Germline V gene data show CDR1 as DFQATT and CDR2 as SNEGSKA (reference sequence). The CDR3 is CSASGAGDHQPQHF.

The chain has TRBV7-2 and TRBJ2-5; TCRdb selects TRBD1, and the lack of DNA leaves this call unchecked. Germline CDR1 SGHTA, CDR2 FQGNSA. The CDR3 runs to 15 residues. CDR3 sequence: CASSLARGQGGTQYF.

The chain employs TRBV28 and TRBJ1-5; TCRdb lists TRBD1, though no DNA is available to test this call. The CDR3 is 15 residues long. Germline values: CDR1 MDHEN, CDR2 SYDVKM. The CDR3: CASEKGQGNNQPQHF.

The chain is built from TRBV20-1 and TRBJ1-1. The CDR3 sequence is 13 residues long. Germline lookup yields CDR1 DFQATT and CDR2 SNEGSKA (reference sequence). The CDR3 reads CSARVHSNTEAFF.

The chain couples TRBV12-3 or TRBV12-4 to TRBJ2-3. This CDR3 has 14 residues. The CDR3 loop is CASSLESATDTQYF.

This chain uses TRBV18 with TRBJ1-1. Germline CDR1 KGHSH, CDR2 LQKENI. The CDR3 runs to 14 residues. CDR3 loop: CASQDSSMNTEAFF.

This chain uses TRBV3-1 with TRBJ2-1. CDR1 is LGHDT and CDR2 is YNNKEL in the germline V gene (reference sequence). The CDR3 length is 13 residues. CDR3 in amino acids: CASSQDLLNEQFF.

The chain couples TRBV7-8 to TRBJ2-7; TCRdb names TRBD2, which stays unverified in the absence of DNA. The CDR3 runs 16 residues. Germline values: CDR1 SGHVS, CDR2 FQNEAQ. The CDR3 reads CASSQPYRQVTYEQYF.

The chain uses TRBV9 and TRBJ2-7. The germline V gene encodes CDR1 SGDLS and CDR2 YYNGEE. This CDR3 contains 15 residues. The CDR3 protein is CASSVESGSKNEQYF.

This chain uses TRBV11-1 with TRBJ2-3; TCRdb calls TRBD1, which cannot be checked without DNA. This CDR3 has 18 amino acids. Germline CDR1 is SGHAT and CDR2 is FQDESV (reference sequence). The CDR3 region is CASTHWGGEGSGADTQYF.

The CDR3 here is CASSQGDWGYNEQFF. The chain uses TRBV5-5 and TRBJ2-1; without DNA, the TCRdb call of TRBD1 cannot be checked. Germline CDR1 is SGHKS and CDR2 is YYEKEE (reference sequence). This CDR3 contains 15 residues.

V is TRBV5-1 and J is TRBJ2-2; TCRdb's D gene call, TRBD1, goes unchecked for lack of DNA. The germline V gene has CDR1 SGHRS and CDR2 YFSETQ. The CDR3 has 15 residues. Here the CDR3 reads CASSLKAGYTGELFF.

The chain joins TRBV10-3 to TRBJ2-5. CDR3 length equals 11 residues. Germline V gene sequence: CDR1 ENHRY, CDR2 SYGVKD. The CDR3 region is CAISDQETQYF.